Listed here are 30 T cell receptor beta chains from one sample, sequenced in a study of T cell clonality in common variable immunodeficiency. Measured with immunoSEQ multiplex PCR; TCRdb has only the in-frame clones, and not every one. Recorded here are roughly 30,000 clones, with no singletons, and the ten leading clones hold approximately 4.7%. The material sequenced was peripheral blood mononuclear cells. These receptors all come from a person aged 18 to 70 in good health.

In its sample, this clone was seen many times. With the read ending 3 residues before the CDR3 end, the germline J gene is used to fill in that end. The chain couples TRBV20-1 to TRBJ2-1, with D perhaps TRBD2 (6 bases). The CDR3 spans 16 residues. Looked up from germline, CDR1 is DFQATT and CDR2 is SNEGSKA (reference sequence). V dropped 1 base and J dropped 7 bases, with 20 bases sitting between them. The CDR3 reads CSARGNDPWTTNEQFF. The sequenced CDR3 bases are TGCAGTGCTAGAGGAAACGATCCATGGACTACAAATGAG.

The sample holds a few counts of this clone. This CDR3 reads CASDGGNSPLFF. The part of the CDR3 DNA that was read is TGTGCCAGCGACGGGGGAAATTCACCA. The chain recombines TRBV7-2 with TRBJ1-4; D is possibly TRBD1 (5 bases). With the read ending 3 residues before the CDR3 end, the germline J gene is used to fill in that end. CDR1 is SGHTA, CDR2 FQGNSA, per germline. The CDR3 is made up of 12 amino acids. Full variable domain (outside the CDR3, taken from reference TRBV7-2 and TRBJ1-4): GAGVSQSPSNKVTEKGKDVELRCDPISGHTALYWYRQSLGQGLEFLIYFQGNSAPDKSGLPSDRFSAERTGGSVSTLTIQRTQQEDSAVYLCASDGGNSPLFFGSGTQLSVL.

In this sample, this clone turned up many times. From the germline J gene comes the end of the CDR3, since the read stops 3 residues before it. V gene TRBV5-4 combines with J gene TRBJ1-1, with D possibly being TRBD1 (6 bases). Germline assignment: CDR1 SGHNT and CDR2 YYREEE (reference sequence). The CDR3 extends over 14 amino acids. V shed 5 bases and J shed 2 bases, with 13 bases lying between them. CDR3 DNA, as far as it was read: TGTGCCAGCAGGGACGGACAGCCCAACACTGAA. This translates into CASRDGQPNTE. The entire CDR3 reads CASRDGQPNTEAFF.

In this sample, this clone turned up many times. The read ends 3 residues shy of where the CDR3 ends; the end is completed using the germline J gene. The chain recombines TRBV20-1 with TRBJ1-1; 8 bases fit TRBD1. Germline loops: CDR1 DFQATT, CDR2 SNEGSKA (reference sequence). The ends lost 2 bases at V and 2 bases at J; junction bases unmatched: 10. The CDR3 sequence is 16 residues long. CDR3 protein: CSARQDRDFKNTEAFF. The part of the CDR3 DNA that was read is TGCAGTGCTAGACAGGACAGGGATTTTAAAAACACTGAA.

This clone occurred many times. Read data end 3 residues before the CDR3 end; the end is taken from the germline J gene. V and J are TRBV30 and TRBJ1-4; D perhaps matches TRBD1 (5 bases). Trimming cost V 4 bases and J 3 bases, with 9 bases left between them. From germline, CDR1 is GTSNPN and CDR2 SVGIG (reference sequence). The CDR3 loop spans 13 amino acids. The DNA read from the CDR3 is TGTGCCTGGACAGGGTCAGCTAATGAAAAA. This codes for CAWTGSANEK. The whole CDR3 reads CAWTGSANEKLFF. The full variable domain, completed using reference TRBV30 and TRBJ1-4, is SQTIHQWPATLVQPVGSPLSLECTVEGTSNPNLYWYRQAAGRGLQLLFYSVGIGQISSEVPQNLSASRPQDRQFILSSKKLLLSDSGFYLCAWTGSANEKLFFGSGTQLSVL.

This clone was seen many times. The CDR3 end falls 3 residues outside the read, so it is completed with the germline J gene. The gene calls are TRBV20-1 and TRBJ2-7; unclear D gene. The V and J ends lost 3 bases and 6 bases respectively, with 18 bases between them. Germline loops: CDR1 DFQATT, CDR2 SNEGSKA (reference sequence). This CDR3 has 14 amino acids. CDR3 region: CSARVPQTHVEQYF. CDR3 DNA (partial): TGCAGTGCTAGGGTCCCCCAGACTCACGTCGAG.

This clone was observed a handful of times. The CDR3 end lies 3 residues beyond the end of the read and is filled in from the germline J gene. The rearrangement links TRBV23-1 to TRBJ2-4; tentatively, D is TRBD2 (6 bases). TRBV23-1 is marked as an open reading frame, function uncertain. The CDR3 is 17 residues long. The CDR3 bases that were read are TGCGCCAGCAGTCAACGGGACTTTGCCTCGGGGAATCAGCCT. Its translation: CASSQRDFASGNQP. The full CDR3 sequence reads CASSQRDFASGNQPQYF.

Many counts were recorded for this clone. The read stops 3 residues short of the end of the CDR3; the missing end is completed from the germline J gene. The J gene is TRBJ1-2, the V gene TRBV12-3 or TRBV12-4, with D perhaps matching TRBD1 (6 bases). The CDR3 spans 14 residues. The ends were cut back, 5 bases at V and 5 bases at J, with 15 bases in the middle. CDR3 bases read: TGTGCCAGCAGTATACAGGGTATTGTGTATGGC. Its protein is CASSIQGIVYG. From start to end, the CDR3 is CASSIQGIVYGYTF.

This clone was seen repeatedly, ten times or more. At one boundary the junction diverges from the germline segment, which might be a read error. The observed sequence ends 3 residues before the CDR3 terminus, with the missing tail filled in from the germline J gene. The rearrangement uses TRBV7-3 and TRBJ1-1; D remains unclear. Germline V gene data show CDR1 as SGHTA and CDR2 as FQGTGA. This CDR3 spans 17 amino acids. The DNA read from the CDR3 is TGTGCCAGTAGCTTAAAAGGCAGGCGCCTCATGAACACTGAA. The encoded protein is CASSLKGRRLMNTE. The whole CDR3 is CASSLKGRRLMNTEAFF.

In its sample, this clone was seen many times. The CDR3 end falls 3 residues outside the read, so it is completed with the germline J gene. This chain uses TRBV5-1 with TRBJ2-2; D gene unclear. The CDR3 has 16 amino acids. V shed 0 bases and J shed 5 bases, with 14 bases lying between them. CDR1 and CDR2 from the germline V gene are SGHRS and YFSETQ. CDR3: CASSLGSGVGTGELFF. The DNA read from the CDR3 is TGCGCCAGCAGCTTGGGGTCAGGTGTTGGGACCGGGGAG.

A word on this clone: The DNA ends 3 residues before the CDR3 does, and the rest of the CDR3 is filled in from the germline J gene. The chain links TRBV19 to TRBJ2-2; no reliable D call. Germline V gene data show CDR1 as LNHDA and CDR2 as SQIVND (reference sequence). The V end was cut by 6 bases, the J end by 3 bases, with 11 bases between. The CDR3 totals 14 residues. CDR3 bases read: TGTGCCAGTAGACGCTCAGGCGACACCGGGGAG. Translation gives CASRRSGDTGE. The CDR3, in full, reads CASRRSGDTGELFF.

There are many counts of this clone. The observed sequence ends 3 residues before the CDR3 terminus, with the missing tail filled in from the germline J gene. The chain is built from TRBV29-1 and TRBJ2-7, with D tentatively TRBD1 or TRBD2 (6 bases each). This CDR3 comprises 13 residues. Germline V gene data show CDR1 as SQVTM and CDR2 as ANQGSEA. With 4 bases removed from V and 4 bases from J, the gap between germline ends came to 14 bases. The sequenced part of the CDR3 DNA is TGCAGCGTTGGGCGGGACACTGGGTACGAG. Translation gives CSVGRDTGYE. The entire CDR3 is CSVGRDTGYEQYF.

This clone was seen only a few times. A much bigger clone sits one base away, suggesting this may be a read error. The sample carries other DNA sequences with the same CDR3. Incomplete CDR3 DNA: TGTGCCAGTCGAGAGGGCGTCAATGAAAAG. It is translated as CASREGVNEK. Given in full, the CDR3 is CASREGVNEKLFF. This chain links TRBV7-9 with TRBJ2-2, with D perhaps matching TRBD2 (5 bases). The read finishes 3 residues shy of the CDR3 end, and the germline J gene is used to complete it. Germline values: CDR1 SEHNR, CDR2 FQNEAQ (reference sequence). The CDR3 is made up of 13 amino acids.

This clone has more than one count but fewer than ten. Read coverage stops 3 residues before the CDR3 terminus; the germline J gene supplies the remainder. V is TRBV19 and J is TRBJ2-3; TRBD2 is a possible D gene (5 bases). This CDR3 comprises 13 residues. Germline loops: CDR1 LNHDA, CDR2 SQIVND (reference sequence). CDR3 DNA, as far as it was read: TGTGCCAGTAATGGGAGACTACAAGAGACG. It yields the protein CASNGRLQET. The entire CDR3 sequence reads CASNGRLQETQYF.

This clone was recorded at least ten times. Read data end 3 residues before the CDR3 end; the end is taken from the germline J gene. V and J are TRBV12-3 or TRBV12-4 and TRBJ2-7; 10 positions match TRBD1. This CDR3 contains 15 residues. Trimming at V came to 9 bases and at J to 3 bases, leaving 11 bases not matched to a gene. The covered CDR3 bases are TGTGCCAGTAGCCCCGGGACAGGGGAGAACTACGAG. Amino acids: CASSPGTGENYE. The entire CDR3 sequence reads CASSPGTGENYEQYF.

This clone has a count of ten or more. The read stops 3 residues short of the end of the CDR3; the missing end is completed from the germline J gene. The chain employs TRBV14 and TRBJ2-1; 11 positions agree with TRBD2. CDR1 is SGHDN, CDR2 FVKESK, per germline. V gave up 4 bases and J gave up 4 bases; unmatched junction bases: 3. CDR3 length equals 15 residues. The sequenced CDR3 bases are TGTGCCAGCAGCCTGCTAGCGGGAGGATACAATGAG. It is translated as CASSLLAGGYNE. The complete CDR3 sequence is CASSLLAGGYNEQFF.

This clone has a count of ten or more. The read ends 3 residues early relative to the CDR3; the germline J gene fills the gap. J is TRBJ1-2 and V is TRBV4-1, with 7 positions matching TRBD1. The CDR3 runs 15 residues. Germline CDR1 and CDR2: MGHRA and YSYEKL. V lost 3 bases, J lost 4 bases, and 8 bases stayed unmatched. The CDR3 sequence: CASSQGDSGSYGYTF. Incomplete CDR3 DNA: TGCGCCAGCAGCCAGGGGGACAGCGGGTCCTATGGC.

This clone was seen many times. Read sequence stops 3 residues before the CDR3 end, and the germline J gene provides the missing end. The chain links TRBV5-1 to TRBJ2-2; 10 nucleotides align to TRBD1. From germline, CDR1 is SGHRS and CDR2 YFSETQ. This CDR3 region has 14 residues. The CDR3 region is CASSSGTGEEKLFF. The DNA read from the CDR3 is TGCGCCAGCAGCTCCGGGACAGGGGAAGAAAAG.

This clone was counted ten times or more. The missing CDR3 end, 3 residues past where the read stops, is filled in from the germline J gene. The chain recombines TRBV20-1 with TRBJ2-4, with 12 bases that match TRBD2. Germline values: CDR1 DFQATT, CDR2 SNEGSKA (reference sequence). This CDR3 spans 15 amino acids. V was pared by 2 bases and J by 8 bases, with 7 bases of the junction left unmatched. CDR3 in amino acids: CSARPLTSGSHIQYF. CDR3 DNA, as far as it was read: TGCAGTGCTAGACCCTTGACTAGCGGGAGCCACATT.

In its sample, this clone was seen a few times. The DNA ends 3 residues before the CDR3 does, and the rest of the CDR3 is filled in from the germline J gene. The rearrangement links TRBV19 to TRBJ2-1, with D hard to call. The CDR3 is made up of 19 amino acids. The V gene's germline CDR1 is LNHDA and CDR2 SQIVND (reference sequence). The V gene lost 3 bases and the J gene lost 5 bases, with 26 bases spanning the gap. CDR3 sequence reads: CASSISFLVSPTTDNEQFF. The CDR3 DNA, read in part, is TGTGCCAGTAGTATTAGTTTTCTGGTCAGTCCAACCACAGACAATGAG.

This clone appeared many times. The read gets to within 3 residues of the CDR3 end, and the germline J gene fills in the rest. The rearrangement links TRBV18 to TRBJ1-2; D perhaps matches TRBD1 (6 bases). This CDR3 has 13 amino acids. Germline CDR1 reads KGHSH; CDR2 reads LQKENI. The CDR3 reads CASSPGQNQGYTF. Incomplete CDR3 DNA: TGTGCCAGCTCACCCGGACAGAATCAGGGC.

About this clone: An end of the junction does not agree with germline; a read error may underlie this. The read terminates 3 residues ahead of where the CDR3 ends, so the germline J gene completes it. V usage is TRBV7-9 and J usage is TRBJ2-5; 11 bases map to TRBD2. Germline values: CDR1 SEHNR, CDR2 FQNEAQ (reference sequence). The length of the CDR3 is 14 residues. CDR3 DNA, as far as it was read: TGTGCCAGCAGCCCACTAGCGGGAGAAGATACC. Residues: CASSPLAGEDT. The entire CDR3 sequence reads CASSPLAGEDTQYF.

This clone was observed at least ten times. The CDR3 is cut off 3 residues early in the read; its end comes from the germline J gene. The chain joins TRBV20-1 to TRBJ2-1; D is perhaps TRBD2 (6 bases). With 2 bases removed from V and 2 bases from J, the gap between germline ends came to 16 bases. Germline CDR1 and CDR2: DFQATT and SNEGSKA (reference sequence). CDR3 length: 16 residues. The chain's CDR3 is CSARHQGLLAYNEQFF. CDR3 DNA, as far as it was read: TGCAGTGCTAGACACCAGGGACTGCTTGCCTACAATGAG.

At least ten counts were recorded for this clone. The read stops 3 residues short of the end of the CDR3; the missing end is completed from the germline J gene. This chain uses TRBV5-1 with TRBJ2-1, with 15 bases identical to TRBD2. V trimming: 9 bases; J trimming: 6 bases; junction bases outside the gene matches: 7. This CDR3 has 15 amino acids. In germline, CDR1 is SGHRS, CDR2 YFSETQ. The sequenced part of the CDR3 DNA is TGCGCCACTACCGGGACTAGCGGGAGGTCCAATGAG. Protein sequence: CATTGTSGRSNE. In full, the CDR3 reads CATTGTSGRSNEQFF.

Many counts were recorded for this clone. The read terminates 3 residues ahead of where the CDR3 ends, so the germline J gene completes it. The chain has TRBV18 and TRBJ2-7; unclear D gene. The CDR3 loop spans 14 amino acids. The V gene's germline CDR1 is KGHSH and CDR2 LQKENI. Trimming cost V 0 bases and J 3 bases, with 9 bases left between them. The CDR3 loop reads CASSPPGRNYEQYF. Partial CDR3 DNA: TGTGCCAGCTCACCACCGGGCAGGAACTACGAG. Combining the CDR3 with reference TRBV18 and TRBJ2-7 gives the whole variable domain NAGVMQNPRHLVRRRGQEARLRCSPMKGHSHVYWYRQLPEEGLKFMVYLQKENIIDESGMPKERFSAEFPKEGPSILRIQQVVRGDSAAYFCASSPPGRNYEQYFGPGTRLTVT.

This clone was counted many times. Coverage ceases 3 residues before the CDR3 finishes, and the germline J gene fills in the end. The gene calls are TRBV20-1 and TRBJ2-5, with 11 nucleotides matching TRBD2. The J segment lost 3 bases and the V segment lost 0 bases, leaving 0 bases of the junction unmatched. The germline gives CDR1 DFQATT, CDR2 SNEGSKA (reference sequence). CDR3 length: 14 amino acids. CDR3 in amino acids: CSARDSGREETQYF. The DNA read from the CDR3 is TGCAGTGCTAGAGATAGCGGGAGGGAAGAGACC.

Concerning this clone itself: The read finishes 3 residues shy of the CDR3 end, and the germline J gene is used to complete it. The chain links TRBV19 to TRBJ1-5; tentative D call: TRBD1 (6 bases). CDR1 LNHDA and CDR2 SQIVND come from the germline V gene (reference sequence). The CDR3 covers 15 residues. Trimming took 6 bases from V and 4 from J, leaving 16 bases between them. The CDR3 sequence: CASREGGTTNQPQHF. CDR3 bases read: TGTGCCAGTAGGGAGGGGGGGACAACAAATCAGCCC.

This clone was counted many times. The CDR3 end falls 3 residues outside the read, so it is completed with the germline J gene. The chain joins TRBV30 to TRBJ1-2, with D possibly being TRBD1 (5 bases). This CDR3 is built from 12 residues. Germline V gene lookup returns CDR1 GTSNPN and CDR2 SVGIG (reference sequence). V lost 2 bases and J 3 bases, leaving 7 bases between the germline ends. The covered CDR3 bases are TGTGCCTGGAGTCCGGGGGACTATGGC. Amino acid sequence: CAWSPGDYG. The complete CDR3 sequence is CAWSPGDYGYTF.

This clone was seen only a few times. The CDR3 end lies 3 residues beyond the end of the read and is filled in from the germline J gene. V is TRBV5-1 and J is TRBJ2-7, with 11 bases matching TRBD2. Per germline, CDR1 SGHRS and CDR2 YFSETQ. The CDR3 loop spans 15 amino acids. Trimming cost V 2 bases and J 3 bases; bases outside gene matches: 4. The CDR3 region is CASSFTGTSGYEQYF. The sequenced part of the CDR3 DNA is TGCGCCAGCAGCTTTACCGGGACTAGCGGCTACGAG. Together with reference TRBV5-1 and TRBJ2-7, the CDR3 gives the full variable domain: KAGVTQTPRYLIKTRGQQVTLSCSPISGHRSVSWYQQTPGQGLQFLFEYFSETQRNKGNFPGRFSGRQFSNSRSEMNVSTLELGDSALYLCASSFTGTSGYEQYFGPGTRLTVT.

In this sample, this clone turned up many times. With the read ending 3 residues before the CDR3 end, the germline J gene is used to fill in that end. The chain has TRBV5-1 and TRBJ1-1; 9 positions match TRBD1. V shed 0 bases and J 4 bases; nucleotides not matched to a gene: 7. This CDR3 has 16 amino acids. CDR1 is SGHRS and CDR2 is YFSETQ in the germline V gene. CDR3 DNA (partial): TGCGCCAGCAGCTTGGGGGTGACAGGGGGGAGCACTGAA. Amino acids: CASSLGVTGGSTE. The CDR3 in its entirety is CASSLGVTGGSTEAFF. The entire variable domain, with the rest obtained from reference TRBV5-1 and TRBJ1-1, is as follows: KAGVTQTPRYLIKTRGQQVTLSCSPISGHRSVSWYQQTPGQGLQFLFEYFSETQRNKGNFPGRFSGRQFSNSRSEMNVSTLELGDSALYLCASSLGVTGGSTEAFFGQGTRLTVV.